This passage covers 9 T cell receptor beta chains from one sample sequenced in a study of T cells in Graves' hyperthyroidism and ophthalmopathy. The TCR beta CDR3 regions underwent amplification using RNA transcripts as the source. Initially, a first-round RT-PCR of the TCR CDR3 employed the HTBI primer set. TCRdb re-called the multiplex PCR reads through MiXCR, storing one row per CDR3 protein. The profile covers roughly 630,000 distinct CDR3 sequences, with 15% to 19% appearing a single time and around 7.3% taken by the ten largest. The sample comprised blood. The receptors derive from a woman aged 25 to 39 with Graves' hyperthyroidism.

This clonotype was detected only a few times. The chain couples TRBV5-6 to TRBJ1-5, with D perhaps TRBD1 (5 bases). The CDR3 is 16 residues long. V lost 3 bases and J lost 0, with 13 bases in between. Per germline, CDR1 SGHDT and CDR2 YYEEEE. The CDR3 DNA reads TGTGCCAGCAGCTCGACTCAGGGCTATAGCAATCAGCCCCAGCATTTT. Protein sequence: CASSSTQGYSNQPQHF.

This clonotype was recorded a few times. CDR3 in DNA: TGTGCCAGCAGCCACACTAGGGGCCACAATGAGCAGTTCTTC. It is translated as CASSHTRGHNEQFF. V is TRBV7-2 and J is TRBJ2-1; D may match TRBD1 or TRBD2 (5 bases each). CDR1 is SGHTA, CDR2 FQGNSA, per germline. The CDR3 is made up of 14 amino acids. Trimming stripped 5 bases from V and 5 bases from J, with 13 bases between.

This clonotype was counted many times. The rearrangement uses TRBV6-1 and TRBJ1-1, with unresolved D. CDR1 and CDR2 (germline): MNHNS, SASEGT. V gave up 2 bases and J gave up 8 bases, with 3 bases separating them. CDR3 length: 10 residues. CDR3 DNA: TGTGCCAGCAGTGAATGGGAAGCTTTCTTT. Encoded protein: CASSEWEAFF.

This clonotype was seen repeatedly, ten times or more. J is TRBJ1-5 and V is TRBV5-1; 8 bases are shared with TRBD1. Germline V gives CDR1 SGHRS, CDR2 YFSETQ. V trimming: 4 bases; J trimming: 4 bases; junction bases outside the gene matches: 7. The CDR3 runs to 15 residues. The CDR3: CASSIGQGLNQPQHF. The CDR3 coding sequence is TGCGCCAGCAGCATAGGACAGGGCCTTAATCAGCCCCAGCATTTT.

This clonotype was found many times. The chain has TRBV20-1 and TRBJ2-1; TRBD2 is a possible D gene (5 bases). Germline CDR1 is DFQATT and CDR2 is SNEGSKA (reference sequence). The V gene lost 5 bases and the J gene lost 6 bases, with 14 bases spanning the gap. The CDR3 extends over 13 amino acids. The CDR3 DNA is TGCAGTGCTGAAGCGGCATGGGGCAATGAGCAGTTCTTC. Its protein product is CSAEAAWGNEQFF.

On this clonotype: An end of the junction does not agree with germline; a read error may underlie this. This chain links TRBV5-1 with TRBJ1-1; 7 bases line up with TRBD1. Germline values: CDR1 SGHRS, CDR2 YFSETQ. The CDR3 loop spans 16 amino acids. This CDR3 reads CASSRDREGLNTEAFF. In DNA, the CDR3 is TGTGCCAGCAGCCGCGACAGGGAGGGACTCAACACTGAAGCTTTCTTT.

In regard to this clonotype: This may be a read error, as it is one base from a much larger clone. The chain is built from TRBV6-5 and TRBJ2-2; D call uncertain. Germline assignment: CDR1 MNHEY and CDR2 SVGAGI. This CDR3 contains 16 residues. Trimming took 2 bases from V and 0 from J, leaving 10 bases between them. The CDR3, as DNA: TGTGCCAGCAGTTACCTGAAGACAACGAACACCGGGGAGCTGTTTTTT. Its translation: CASSYLKTTNTGELFF.

This clonotype occurred many times. V usage is TRBV30 and J usage is TRBJ2-7, with D hard to call. Trimming cost V 0 bases and J 3 bases, with 9 bases left between them. Germline values: CDR1 GTSNPN, CDR2 SVGIG (reference sequence). The CDR3 loop spans 13 amino acids. DNA for the CDR3: TGTGCCTGGAGTGTAACGGGCGGCTACGAGCAGTACTTC. Amino acid sequence: CAWSVTGGYEQYF.

This chain joins TRBV4-1 and TRBJ2-1, with 10 bases that match TRBD2. The germline V gene encodes CDR1 MGHRA and CDR2 YSYEKL. After removal of 4 bases from V and 0 bases from J, the junction contained 9 bases not matched to a gene. The CDR3 totals 18 residues. This CDR3 reads CASSLRTSGTTSYNEQFF. The CDR3 DNA follows: TGCGCCAGCAGCCTCCGGACTAGCGGAACCACCTCCTACAATGAGCAGTTCTTC.